This entry features one T cell receptor beta chain sequence. Its antigen is unidentified. This specimen comes from a study of cytomegalovirus exposure and HLA in healthy donors. Study-level points and caveats: Rare TCR sequences dominated, though some public TCRs recurred in many donors. There were fewer than 200 TCR beta chains listed as cytomegalovirus-associated. High sensitivity and specificity were reportedly achieved when the classifier diagnosed cytomegalovirus status. The authors assumed roughly uniform sequencing depth across donors for presence/absence analyses.

PCR employed 60 Vbeta and 13 Jbeta primers. Data came from immunoSEQ multiplex PCR; TCRdb stores just in-frame clones and leaves some out. Here the sample spans over 150,000 clones, approximately 78% being singletons. The sequencing sample was made of PBMCs. The origin of this receptor is a male donor in good health and CMV-seropositive.

The CDR3 sequence: CASSTELWGYTF. The DNA for the CDR3 is TGTGCCAGCAGCACAGAATTATGGGGCTACACCTTC. The chain employs TRBV28 and TRBJ1-2, with unresolved D. The CDR3 runs to 12 residues. Germline loops: CDR1 MDHEN, CDR2 SYDVKM. Trimming removed 6 bases at V and 8 bases at J, with 13 bases between.